This TCR beta chain comes out of a study of cytomegalovirus exposure and HLA in healthy donors. The PCR contained 60 Vbeta and 13 Jbeta primers. Some clones are missing from TCRdb's copy, which holds only in-frame ones; the method was immunoSEQ multiplex PCR. Of 150,000 to 200,000 clones detected, under 90% appear once; the ten largest clones hold around 7.2%. The germline V gene has CDR1 MNHEY and CDR2 SMNVEV (reference sequence). CDR3 length equals 13 residues. V was pared by 2 bases and J by 6 bases, with 8 bases between. The chain uses TRBV27 and TRBJ2-1; D is uncertain. The sample taken for sequencing was PBMCs. The receptor was derived from a young man in good health and CMV-seropositive. DNA for the CDR3: TGTGCCAGCAGTTTAACTGGGCTCAATGAGCAGTTCTTC. Encoded protein: CASSLTGLNEQFF.